The rows below give T cell receptor beta chains drawn from one sample of a study of cytomegalovirus exposure and HLA in healthy donors. The repertoire was sequenced with immunoSEQ multiplex PCR; TCRdb's copy has only in-frame clones and lacks some. This sample's clone table lists roughly 120,000 clones. Sequenced material: PBMCs. The receptors were sampled from a man aged 18 to 29 in good health and CMV-seronegative. Both conserved end residues are part of each CDR3. Fields, in order: D gene, J gene, V gene, CDR3 protein, CDR3 DNA. The D gene is left open where the match is weak.

d_call: TRBD1; j_call: TRBJ1-5; v_call: TRBV2; cdr3_aa: CASSELPLNRGQPQHF; cdr3_nt: TGTGCCAGCAGTGAACTCCCCCTAAACAGGGGTCAGCCCCAGCATTTT
d_call: TRBD1; j_call: TRBJ2-3; v_call: TRBV9; cdr3_aa: CASSGGTGAGTDTQYF; cdr3_nt: TGTGCCAGCAGCGGAGGGACAGGGGCGGGCACAGATACGCAGTATTTT
d_call: TRBD1; j_call: TRBJ2-4; v_call: TRBV11-3; cdr3_aa: CASSVRDRERNIQYF; cdr3_nt: TGTGCCAGCAGCGTCCGGGACAGGGAAAGGAACATTCAGTACTTC
d_call: -; j_call: TRBJ2-7; v_call: TRBV10-1; cdr3_aa: CASRNATRPHEQYF; cdr3_nt: TGCGCCAGCAGGAACGCGACACGTCCCCACGAGCAGTACTTC
d_call: -; j_call: TRBJ2-7; v_call: TRBV7-9; cdr3_aa: CASSPKGHEQYF; cdr3_nt: TGTGCCAGCAGCCCCAAGGGGCACGAGCAGTACTTC
d_call: -; j_call: TRBJ2-7; v_call: TRBV7-2; cdr3_aa: CASSPFYEQYF; cdr3_nt: TGTGCCAGCAGCCCTTTCTACGAGCAGTACTTC
d_call: TRBD1; j_call: TRBJ1-1; v_call: TRBV7-2; cdr3_aa: CASSSDYRGPSTEAFF; cdr3_nt: TGTGCCAGCAGCTCCGATTACAGGGGGCCGAGTACTGAAGCTTTCTTT
d_call: TRBD1; j_call: TRBJ1-5; v_call: TRBV28; cdr3_aa: CASSSGQLNQPQHF; cdr3_nt: TGTGCCAGCAGTTCGGGACAGCTTAATCAGCCCCAGCATTTT
d_call: -; j_call: TRBJ1-5; v_call: TRBV19; cdr3_aa: CASTYGQVNQPQHF; cdr3_nt: TGTGCCAGTACCTACGGACAAGTCAATCAGCCCCAGCATTTT
d_call: TRBD1; j_call: TRBJ2-1; v_call: TRBV6-5; cdr3_aa: CASSSGTGAVHEQFF; cdr3_nt: TGTGCCAGCAGTTCCGGGACAGGGGCCGTCCATGAGCAGTTCTTC
d_call: -; j_call: TRBJ2-7; v_call: TRBV5-1; cdr3_aa: CASSLGGLESDEQYF; cdr3_nt: TGCGCCAGCAGCTTGGGGGGGCTGGAATCCGACGAGCAGTACTTC
d_call: TRBD1; j_call: TRBJ1-1; v_call: TRBV18; cdr3_aa: CASSPLRLGQGDTEAFF; cdr3_nt: TGTGCCAGCTCACCACTTAGGTTGGGACAGGGAGACACTGAAGCTTTCTTT
d_call: -; j_call: TRBJ2-7; v_call: TRBV7-9; cdr3_aa: CASSFGNEQYF; cdr3_nt: TGTGCCAGCAGCTTCGGGAACGAGCAGTACTTC
d_call: -; j_call: TRBJ2-3; v_call: TRBV20-1; cdr3_aa: CSGLPTDTQYF; cdr3_nt: TGCAGTGGTCTACCCACAGATACGCAGTATTTT
d_call: TRBD1; j_call: TRBJ2-7; v_call: TRBV7-9; cdr3_aa: CASSLGGRGRDEQYF; cdr3_nt: TGTGCCAGCAGCTTAGGAGGCAGGGGGCGCGACGAGCAGTACTTC
d_call: -; j_call: TRBJ2-1; v_call: TRBV4-1; cdr3_aa: CASSQDVRGDEQFF; cdr3_nt: TGCGCCAGCAGCCAAGATGTCAGGGGCGATGAGCAGTTCTTC
d_call: -; j_call: TRBJ2-7; v_call: TRBV30; cdr3_aa: CAWSVVGGGREQYF; cdr3_nt: TGTGCCTGGAGTGTTGTAGGAGGAGGGAGAGAGCAGTACTTC
d_call: -; j_call: TRBJ1-1; v_call: TRBV7-8; cdr3_aa: CASSLAIGTSMNTEAFF; cdr3_nt: TGTGCCAGCAGCTTAGCTATTGGGACATCCATGAACACTGAAGCTTTCTTT
d_call: TRBD2; j_call: TRBJ2-2; v_call: TRBV7-2; cdr3_aa: CASSSYLTSGTGELFF; cdr3_nt: TGTGCCAGCAGCTCCTATTTGACTAGCGGCACCGGGGAGCTGTTTTTT
d_call: -; j_call: TRBJ2-7; v_call: TRBV27; cdr3_aa: CASRFGTAYEQYF; cdr3_nt: TGTGCCAGCCGATTTGGGACTGCTTACGAGCAGTACTTC
d_call: -; j_call: TRBJ1-5; v_call: TRBV6-1; cdr3_aa: CATSSYSNQPQHF; cdr3_nt: TGTGCCACCTCCTCTTATAGCAATCAGCCCCAGCATTTT
d_call: TRBD1; j_call: TRBJ1-3; v_call: TRBV7-2; cdr3_aa: CASSRQGRNTIYF; cdr3_nt: TGTGCCAGCAGCCGACAGGGGAGAAACACCATATATTTT
d_call: -; j_call: TRBJ1-6; v_call: TRBV7-9; cdr3_aa: CASSSQGNSPLHF; cdr3_nt: TGTGCCAGCAGCTCCCAGGGAAATTCACCCCTCCACTTT
d_call: TRBD2; j_call: TRBJ2-1; v_call: TRBV14; cdr3_aa: CASSPAGGYNEQFF; cdr3_nt: TGTGCCAGCAGCCCAGCGGGGGGTTACAATGAGCAGTTCTTC
d_call: -; j_call: TRBJ2-7; v_call: TRBV6-1; cdr3_aa: CASRVDRPQPYEQYF; cdr3_nt: TGTGCCAGCAGGGTTGACAGACCGCAGCCCTACGAGCAGTACTTC
d_call: -; j_call: TRBJ2-6; v_call: TRBV5-1; cdr3_aa: CASSSVSGANVLTF; cdr3_nt: TGCGCCAGCAGCTCCGTCTCTGGGGCCAACGTCCTGACTTTC
d_call: TRBD2; j_call: TRBJ2-1; v_call: TRBV10-3; cdr3_aa: CAISAQVAGLNEQFF; cdr3_nt: TGTGCCATCAGTGCACAGGTAGCGGGGCTCAATGAGCAGTTCTTC
d_call: -; j_call: TRBJ2-2; v_call: TRBV28; cdr3_aa: CASSLGDSETGELFF; cdr3_nt: TGTGCCAGCAGTTTAGGGGACTCCGAAACCGGGGAGCTGTTTTTT